Sequencing of this T cell receptor (beta chain) was carried out in a study of PD-1 blockade in classical Hodgkin lymphoma. Whole-study findings and limits: Reports described newly diagnosed patients as having lower baseline TCR diversity than healthy donors.

Deletions cut 0 bases from V and 2 bases from J, with 12 bases between. The CDR3 has 15 residues. Germline CDR1 reads SGHNT; CDR2 reads YYREEE (reference sequence). Profiling relied on immunoSEQ multiplex PCR, and the TCRdb table lists in-frame clones only, not all of them. Of about 44,000 clones in the sample, around two thirds are singletons; the top ten hold 3.1%. About this clone itself: Its antigen is not known.

Time point: cycle 4 day 1 (C4D1), after less than 7 weeks of nivolumab. Every patient had relapsed following autologous stem cell transplantation, and cohorts differed in brentuximab vedotin exposure. The chain links TRBV5-4 to TRBJ2-7; either TRBD1 or TRBD2 may fit D (5 bases each). The clonotype comes from a human donor with classical Hodgkin lymphoma. The sequenced sample was peripheral blood mononuclear cells (PBMCs), obtained before the fourth cycle of nivolumab. In DNA, the CDR3 is TGTGCCAGCAGCTTGGTGGGGGTCACGGCCTACGAGCAGTACTTC. Translating gives CASSLVGVTAYEQYF.